This TCR beta chain is from a study of glioma-infiltrating T cells after dendritic cell vaccination. Study overall: Samples are from glioblastoma patients in Phase I and II dendritic cell vaccine trials.

A note on this clone: Its antigen remains unknown.

Whole-study findings and limits: Longer survival after dendritic cell vaccination followed higher pretreatment TIL content.

The PCR used 60 V beta and 13 J beta primers. The table came from immunoSEQ multiplex PCR; TCRdb's copy has only in-frame clones and leaves some out. The table records 50,000 to 65,000 clones, more than 70% of them present only once. Time point noted: after dendritic cell vaccination, including at tumor progression/relapse. The junction had 7 bases not matched to a gene; V was cut back by 5 bases and J by 7 bases. Germline V gene data show CDR1 as SGHAT and CDR2 as FQNNGV. This CDR3 is built from 13 residues. The gene calls are TRBV11-2 and TRBJ1-2; TRBD1 aligns across 7 bases. The source was blood, collected after dendritic cell vaccination. The sequence derives from a human donor with glioblastoma. The CDR3 protein is CASSDRDSTGYTF. The CDR3 coding sequence is TGTGCCAGCAGCGACCGGGACAGCACTGGCTACACCTTC.